The 14 T cell receptor beta chains reported below all come from one sample, sequenced in a study of cytomegalovirus exposure and HLA in healthy donors. The PCR used 60 Vbeta and 13 Jbeta primers. Only in-frame clones appear in the TCRdb table, and some are missing; sequencing was by immunoSEQ multiplex PCR. The table lists 150,000 to 200,000 clones, roughly 80% of them singletons. Source material: PBMCs. The source of these receptors is a woman aged 18-35 years in good health and CMV-seronegative.

This chain uses TRBV19 with TRBJ1-1, with D uncertain. The V gene lost 7 bases and the J gene lost 0 bases, with 12 bases spanning the gap. In germline, CDR1 is LNHDA, CDR2 SQIVND (reference sequence). This CDR3 spans 14 amino acids. As DNA, the CDR3 is TGTGCCAGTAAGGGAGAACGGATGAACACTGAAGCTTTCTTT. As protein: CASKGERMNTEAFF.

This clone appeared a single time. This chain joins TRBV28 and TRBJ1-1; 9 positions agree with TRBD1. The CDR3 covers 16 residues. After removal of 5 bases from V and 2 bases from J, the junction contained 9 bases not matched to a gene. Germline lookup yields CDR1 MDHEN and CDR2 SYDVKM. CDR3: CASSPLQGAPNTEAFF. The CDR3 region has the DNA TGTGCCAGCAGTCCCCTACAGGGGGCGCCTAACACTGAAGCTTTCTTT.

The J gene is TRBJ2-3, the V gene TRBV5-4, with 7 nucleotides matching TRBD2. The CDR3 totals 16 residues. CDR1 is SGHNT, CDR2 YYREEE, per germline (reference sequence). With V trimmed by 0 bases and J by 2 bases, 6 bases remained unmatched. The chain's CDR3 is CASSLDPGGLTDTQYF. The CDR3 DNA reads TGTGCCAGCAGCTTGGATCCGGGAGGTCTCACAGATACGCAGTATTTT.

The CDR3 spells CASSLVQGWNNEQFF. CDR3 DNA: TGTGCCAGCAGTTTAGTGCAGGGTTGGAACAATGAGCAGTTCTTC. The rearrangement uses TRBV28 and TRBJ2-1; possible D gene TRBD1, 5 bases. CDR3 length equals 15 residues. The V end was cut by 2 bases, the J end by 5 bases, with 13 bases between. CDR1 and CDR2 (germline): MDHEN, SYDVKM.

This clone appeared a few times. The chain links TRBV4-1 to TRBJ2-7; TRBD2 aligns across 9 bases. Losses at the gene ends were 1 base for V and 5 bases for J; bases not matched to a gene: 9. Germline V gene data show CDR1 as MGHRA and CDR2 as YSYEKL. This CDR3 has 16 residues. CDR3 in DNA: TGCGCCAGCAGCCAAGCCTTGGCAGCGGGAGGACACGAGCAGTACTTC. This gives the protein CASSQALAAGGHEQYF.

CDR3 residues: CATSRGRDQPQHF. The CDR3 DNA is TGTGCCACCAGCAGAGGGAGGGATCAGCCCCAGCATTTT. J is TRBJ1-5 and V is TRBV15; D is unclear. The V end lost 1 base, the J end lost 5 bases, and 6 bases lay between the germline ends. Looked up from germline, CDR1 is LNHNV and CDR2 is YYDKDF (reference sequence). The CDR3 runs 13 residues.

The gene calls are TRBV10-1 and TRBJ2-3; 11 positions match TRBD2. Trimming at V came to 5 bases and at J to 6 bases, leaving 4 bases not matched to a gene. The CDR3 is 14 amino acids. Germline V gene lookup returns CDR1 WNHNN and CDR2 SYGVQD (reference sequence). The CDR3 DNA is TGCGCCAGCAGTTCTAGCGGGAGGTCGGATACGCAGTATTTT. Residues: CASSSSGRSDTQYF.

This chain joins TRBV6-5 and TRBJ2-7, with a weak D call TRBD2 (6 bases). V lost 4 bases and J lost 6, with 10 bases in between. Germline V gives CDR1 MNHEY, CDR2 SVGAGI. CDR3 length equals 12 residues. The CDR3 DNA is TGTGCCAGCAGTTCCCGGGGGTCCGAGCAGTACGTC. This encodes CASSSRGSEQYV.

As regards this clone: Within the sample, other DNA sequences also encode this same CDR3. The chain links TRBV7-9 to TRBJ1-1; TRBD1 matches at 7 bases. V shed 5 bases and J 9 bases; nucleotides not matched to a gene: 6. The CDR3 consists of 12 residues. Germline V gene lookup returns CDR1 SEHNR and CDR2 FQNEAQ (reference sequence). The CDR3 here is CASSEDREKAFF. As DNA, the CDR3 is TGTGCCAGCAGCGAAGACAGGGAAAAAGCTTTCTTT.

This clone has just a few counts. The CDR3 DNA reads as TGCGCCAGCAGTACAACGACAGGGTTGGGTGAAAAACTGTTTTTT. Its protein is CASSTTTGLGEKLFF. The chain recombines TRBV4-1 with TRBJ1-4; 7 nucleotides align to TRBD1. Germline V gene sequence: CDR1 MGHRA, CDR2 YSYEKL. V lost 6 bases, J lost 7 bases, and 11 bases stayed unmatched. There are 15 residues in the CDR3.

The V call is TRBV7-2, the J call TRBJ2-3; a weak D match, TRBD2 (6 bases). Deletions cut 2 bases from V and 1 base from J, with 19 bases between. The CDR3 extends over 18 amino acids. CDR1 and CDR2 from the germline V gene are SGHTA and FQGNSA. This CDR3 reads CASSLFRGSLKGTDTQYF. The DNA for the CDR3 is TGTGCCAGCAGCTTATTTCGGGGGAGCCTGAAGGGCACAGATACGCAGTATTTT.

The chain couples TRBV25-1 to TRBJ1-6; weak D call: TRBD1 (6 bases). The CDR3 runs 14 residues. The germline V gene encodes CDR1 MGHDK and CDR2 SYGVNS. V was trimmed by 6 bases and J by 9 bases, leaving 15 bases between them. The CDR3 nucleotides are TGTGCCAGCAGACCTCAGGGGTTTCTTTCACCCCTCCACTTT. Its translation is CASRPQGFLSPLHF.

The chain links TRBV7-2 to TRBJ2-5; 8 nucleotides agree with TRBD2. With 1 base clipped from V and 5 bases from J, the junction kept 6 bases outside the gene matches. CDR3 length: 15 residues. CDR1 SGHTA and CDR2 FQGNSA come from the germline V gene. CDR3 DNA sequence: TGTGCCAGCAGCTTAGAGACGGGCGGGGGGGAGACCCAGTACTTC. Amino acids: CASSLETGGGETQYF.

A word on this clone: The sample contains more than one DNA sequence encoding this CDR3. This sequence joins TRBV9 and TRBJ2-5; D perhaps matches TRBD2 (6 bases). Germline assignment: CDR1 SGDLS and CDR2 YYNGEE. V lost 4 bases and J lost 0, with 19 bases in between. This CDR3 contains 17 residues. CDR3 bases: TGTGCCAGCAGCCCCTTCCGAGCGGGCCTGTACCAAGAGACCCAGTACTTC. Amino acids: CASSPFRAGLYQETQYF.